This paragraph covers one TCR beta chain sequence. The target antigen is unknown. This specimen belongs to a study of T cell responses to AZD1222 COVID-19 vaccine. Study-wide points: Clonal diversity may have been underestimated, and the donors were mostly white British, with more females than males.

V lost 0 bases and J lost 4, with 13 bases in between. Germline V gives CDR1 LGHDT, CDR2 YNNKEL (reference sequence). CDR3 size: 15 residues. The table came from immunoSEQ multiplex PCR; TCRdb's copy has only in-frame clones and leaves some out. The sample includes 100,000 to 120,000 clones, around 76% of them seen just once. This TCR was sampled from an adult in good health. Source: peripheral blood, taken on day 0 of AZD1222 vaccination. V and J are TRBV3-1 (or the pseudogene TRBV3-2) and TRBJ2-7; D remains ambiguous. CDR3 in DNA: TGTGCCAGCAGCCAAGATCCCGCTCGACTTTACGAGCAGTACTTC. Residues: CASSQDPARLYEQYF.